The 31 T cell receptor beta chains below were found in one sample sequenced in a study of blood T cell repertoires in COVID-19. The table came from immunoSEQ multiplex PCR; TCRdb's copy has only in-frame clones and leaves some out. The sample has approximately 56,000 clones; 89% are singletons. Sequencing was done on a sample of peripheral blood. Every receptor here comes from an older woman with COVID-19, enrolled during active disease.

The chain joins TRBV29-1 to TRBJ2-7, with D maybe TRBD2 (6 bases). CDR1 and CDR2 (germline): SQVTM, ANQGSEA. This CDR3 comprises 12 residues. V was cut by 4 bases and J by 6 bases, with 13 bases left in between. CDR3 bases: TGCAGCGTTGGTCGGGGGTCTAGCGAGCAGTACTTC. It yields the protein CSVGRGSSEQYF.

The rearrangement links TRBV28 to TRBJ1-2, with a tentative D call TRBD1 (6 bases). There are 15 residues in the CDR3. V lost 1 base to trimming and J lost 14 bases, with 23 bases between them. Looked up from germline, CDR1 is MDHEN and CDR2 is SYDVKM. CDR3 nucleotides: TGTGCCAGCAGTTTATACCCCGGGACACCGGTAGAGAAAACCTTC. This encodes CASSLYPGTPVEKTF.

The rearrangement links TRBV6-6 to TRBJ2-1, with a tentative D call TRBD1 (5 bases). V lost 7 bases, J lost 5 bases, and 18 bases lay in between. CDR1 and CDR2 from the germline V gene are MNHNY and SVGAGI (reference sequence). This CDR3 spans 15 amino acids. CDR3 DNA sequence: TGTGCCAGCACCACGAGAAGGGTGGGGCACAATGAGCAGTTCTTC. Translating gives CASTTRRVGHNEQFF.

This chain uses TRBV18 with TRBJ1-2; TRBD1 aligns across 9 bases. This CDR3 region has 15 residues. J lost 5 bases, V lost 2 bases, and 6 bases had no gene match. Germline V gene sequence: CDR1 KGHSH, CDR2 LQKENI. The CDR3 bases are TGTGCCAGCTCACCAGGGACAGGGAAAGGGTATGGCTACACCTTC. Its protein product is CASSPGTGKGYGYTF.

The chain couples TRBV3-1 (or the pseudogene TRBV3-2) to TRBJ1-2; D gene unclear. Trimming cost V 4 bases and J 6 bases, with 15 bases left between them. Germline loops: CDR1 LGHDT, CDR2 YNNKEL (reference sequence). The length of the CDR3 is 14 residues. CDR3 amino acids: CASSLRSLADGYTF. CDR3 sequence (DNA): TGTGCCAGCAGCCTAAGATCCTTAGCTGATGGCTACACCTTC.

This chain connects TRBV19 to TRBJ2-1; TRBD2 matches 10 bases. CDR1 is LNHDA and CDR2 is SQIVND in the germline V gene (reference sequence). The CDR3 totals 14 residues. With V trimmed by 9 bases and J by 1 base, 3 bases remained unmatched. CDR3 nucleotide sequence: TGTGCCAGCGAGCGGGAGGGTTCCTACAATGAGCAGTTCTTC. Translation: CASEREGSYNEQFF.

This clone has just a few counts. The chain has TRBV5-4 and TRBJ1-2; D gene unclear. There are 12 residues in the CDR3. Germline V gives CDR1 SGHNT, CDR2 YYREEE (reference sequence). Trimming shortened V by 4 bases and J by 4 bases, and 8 bases separated the two germline ends. The CDR3 sequence: CASSPRGYGYTF. As DNA, the CDR3 is TGTGCCAGCAGCCCCCGAGGCTATGGCTACACCTTC.

The chain links TRBV7-2 to TRBJ1-3; perhaps TRBD1 as D (5 bases). Per the germline V gene, CDR1 is SGHTA and CDR2 is FQGNSA. V was cut by 4 bases and J by 4 bases, with 11 bases left in between. The CDR3 spans 14 residues. CDR3 protein: CASSYRSYGNTIYF. Here the CDR3 DNA reads TGTGCCAGCAGCTACAGGTCTTACGGAAACACCATATATTTT.

The J gene is TRBJ2-7, the V gene TRBV5-4, with 10 bases identical to TRBD2. Unmatched junction bases numbered 6, after V lost 9 bases and J lost 3 bases. The CDR3 is 13 residues long. CDR1 and CDR2 from the germline V gene are SGHNT and YYREEE (reference sequence). The CDR3 sequence: CATSSGGGYEQYF. As DNA, the CDR3 is TGTGCCACATCTAGCGGGGGAGGCTACGAGCAGTACTTC.

This sequence joins TRBV2 and TRBJ2-7; D perhaps matches TRBD1 (5 bases). From germline, CDR1 is SNHLY and CDR2 FYNNEI. The CDR3 totals 13 residues. The V gene lost 3 bases and the J gene lost 1 base, with 7 bases spanning the gap. The DNA of the CDR3 is TGTGCCAGCAGTGACGACAGTTCCTACGAGCAGTACTTC. This sequence encodes CASSDDSSYEQYF.

The V call is TRBV6-2 or TRBV6-3, the J call TRBJ1-2; no definite D call. Germline CDR1 MNHEY, CDR2 SVGEGT. This CDR3 is built from 12 residues. V was pared by 5 bases and J by 4 bases, with 8 bases between. The DNA for the CDR3 is TGTGCCAGCAGTCAGACAAGCTATGGCTACACCTTC. This translates into CASSQTSYGYTF.

The rearrangement joins TRBV6-5 to TRBJ2-7, with 9 bases identical to TRBD1. V dropped 2 bases and J dropped 2; count of bases not matched to a gene: 1. This CDR3 has 14 residues. CDR1 and CDR2 (germline): MNHEY, SVGAGI. The CDR3 sequence is CASSYGTGPYEQYF. The CDR3 nucleotides read TGTGCCAGCAGTTACGGGACAGGGCCCTACGAGCAGTACTTC.

This chain links TRBV9 with TRBJ2-1; TRBD2 matches 10 bases. Per germline, CDR1 SGDLS and CDR2 YYNGEE. V lost 5 bases, J lost 0 bases, and 2 bases stayed unmatched. The CDR3 totals 15 residues. CDR3 DNA: TGTGCCAGCAGGCCTAGCGGGGGCTCCTACAATGAGCAGTTCTTC. Translated, it gives CASRPSGGSYNEQFF.

CDR3 amino acids: CASSLNRENEQFF. DNA for the CDR3: TGCGCCAGCAGCTTGAACAGGGAGAATGAGCAGTTCTTC. The V and J genes are TRBV5-1 and TRBJ2-1; tentatively, D is TRBD1 (6 bases). V lost 1 base and J lost 7, with 9 bases in between. Germline lookup yields CDR1 SGHRS and CDR2 YFSETQ. The length of the CDR3 is 13 residues.

V usage is TRBV2 and J usage is TRBJ1-4, with unresolved D. This CDR3 is built from 17 residues. CDR1 and CDR2 (germline): SNHLY, FYNNEI. The V and J ends lost 4 bases and 4 bases respectively, with 19 bases between them. CDR3 residues: CASSGFGVGDINEKLFF. The CDR3 DNA is TGTGCCAGCAGTGGGTTCGGGGTCGGAGATATTAATGAAAAACTGTTTTTT.

A remark on this clone: A read error may account for a junction end that differs from germline. The chain carries TRBV6-5 and TRBJ1-6, with D maybe TRBD1 (5 bases). This CDR3 region has 15 residues. Germline V CDR1 and CDR2: MNHEY, SVGAGI. The CDR3 DNA reads as TGTGCCTGCAGTTTCTCCTCAGGGTATAATTCACCCCTCCACTTT. Translated, it gives CACSFSSGYNSPLHF.

The chain is built from TRBV5-1 and TRBJ1-3; TRBD1 might be the D (6 bases). V gave up 2 bases and J gave up 0 bases, with 12 bases separating them. The CDR3 is 16 residues long. Germline CDR1 is SGHRS and CDR2 is YFSETQ. CDR3 coding DNA: TGCGCCAGCAGCTTCCAGGGACAAAACTCTGGAAACACCATATATTTT. Its translation: CASSFQGQNSGNTIYF.

The J gene is TRBJ1-4, the V gene TRBV2; tentative D call: TRBD1 (6 bases). Germline V CDR1 and CDR2: SNHLY, FYNNEI. The length of the CDR3 is 14 residues. V was pared by 8 bases and J by 4 bases, with 14 bases between. Here the CDR3 reads CASLIDRFNEKLFF. CDR3 nucleotide sequence: TGTGCCAGCCTTATCGACAGGTTTAATGAAAAACTGTTTTTT.

The chain links TRBV28 to TRBJ2-1, with 10 bases lining up with TRBD2. This CDR3 comprises 15 residues. V was pared by 1 base and J by 8 bases, with 5 bases of the junction left unmatched. Germline CDR1 and CDR2: MDHEN and SYDVKM. CDR3 loop: CASSLLQREGDEQFF. The CDR3 coding sequence is TGTGCCAGCAGTTTATTACAGCGGGAGGGAGATGAGCAGTTCTTC.

The CDR3, as DNA: TGTGCTAGTGGTTTGGCCCCCTCAGCTTTCTTT. Protein sequence: CASGLAPSAFF. The chain combines TRBV12-5 with TRBJ1-1; unclear D gene. V was shortened by 1 base and J by 10 bases, with 7 bases between the two germline ends. CDR3 length: 11 residues. Germline-derived CDR1 and CDR2 are LGHNT and FRNRAP.

The chain employs TRBV2 and TRBJ1-1; D unclear. The CDR3 runs to 14 residues. CDR1 and CDR2 from the germline V gene are SNHLY and FYNNEI. V dropped 2 bases and J dropped 1 base, with 8 bases sitting between them. CDR3 in amino acids: CASSELAGNTEAFF. The DNA of the CDR3 is TGTGCCAGCAGTGAACTGGCAGGGAACACTGAAGCTTTCTTT.

The chain combines TRBV30 with TRBJ1-6; a weak D match, TRBD1 (6 bases). The CDR3 has 15 residues. V shed 2 bases and J shed 10 bases, with 18 bases lying between them. Germline values: CDR1 GTSNPN, CDR2 SVGIG (reference sequence). The CDR3 reads CAWSLKTGLSSPLHF. The CDR3 region has the DNA TGTGCCTGGAGTCTAAAAACAGGGTTGAGCTCACCCCTCCACTTT.

The chain has TRBV30 and TRBJ1-4, with TRBD1 matching over 7 bases. Trimming cost V 3 bases and J 8 bases; bases outside gene matches: 12. Germline-derived CDR1 and CDR2 are GTSNPN and SVGIG (reference sequence). This CDR3 comprises 15 residues. CDR3 in DNA: TGTGCCTGGAGGAGAGGACAGGCGCGCCTGGAAAAACTGTTTTTT. This translates into CAWRRGQARLEKLFF.

This clone appeared once. A junction boundary mismatches the germline segment, possibly from a read error. The V gene is TRBV29-1, the J gene TRBJ1-2; 8 nucleotides line up with TRBD1. The V gene's germline CDR1 is SQVTM and CDR2 ANQGSEA. The CDR3 runs 13 residues. The CDR3 here is CNVTDRDRYGYTF. The CDR3 nucleotides read TGCAACGTTACGGACAGGGATAGGTATGGCTACACCTTC.

The CDR3 spells CASSYSAGAGNQPQHF. CDR3 bases: TGTGCCAGCAGTTACTCCGCAGGGGCTGGCAATCAGCCCCAGCATTTT. The V call is TRBV6-5, the J call TRBJ1-5; D may be TRBD1 (6 bases). V was shortened by 0 bases and J by 2 bases, with 11 bases between the two germline ends. The CDR3 is made up of 16 amino acids. Germline loops: CDR1 MNHEY, CDR2 SVGAGI.

This clone has more than one count but fewer than ten. This sequence joins TRBV6-1 and TRBJ2-3, with D possibly being TRBD2 (7 bases). This CDR3 is built from 15 residues. Trimming stripped 2 bases from V and 2 bases from J, with 11 bases between. The germline CDR1 and CDR2 sequences are MNHNS and SASEGT. The CDR3 bases are TGTGCCAGCAGTGAATGGCGGGGGCACACAGATACGCAGTATTTT. It translates to CASSEWRGHTDTQYF.

This clone has just a few counts. Here the CDR3 DNA reads TGCGCCAGCAGTGAAACAGGGGGCACTGAAGCTTTCTTT. Amino acid sequence: CASSETGGTEAFF. The gene calls are TRBV5-1 and TRBJ1-1, with 8 bases identical to TRBD1. The CDR3 consists of 13 residues. The V gene's germline CDR1 is SGHRS and CDR2 YFSETQ. Trimming removed 5 bases from V and 4 bases from J; junction bases left unmatched: 4.

J is TRBJ2-1 and V is TRBV5-1, with D unresolved. V lost 2 bases to trimming and J lost 10 bases, with 4 bases between them. The CDR3 sequence is 10 residues long. Germline V gene sequence: CDR1 SGHRS, CDR2 YFSETQ. CDR3 coding DNA: TGCGCCAGCAGCTTCGGGGAGCAGTTCTTC. Translating gives CASSFGEQFF. The variable domain in full, with the rest retrieved from reference TRBV5-1 and TRBJ2-1, is KAGVTQTPRYLIKTRGQQVTLSCSPISGHRSVSWYQQTPGQGLQFLFEYFSETQRNKGNFPGRFSGRQFSNSRSEMNVSTLELGDSALYLCASSFGEQFFGPGTRLTVL.

V and J are TRBV29-1 and TRBJ2-1; 9 nucleotides line up with TRBD1. CDR1 is SQVTM and CDR2 is ANQGSEA in the germline V gene. The V segment lost 4 bases and the J segment 9 bases; nucleotides outside the gene matches: 7. This CDR3 has 13 amino acids. CDR3 sequence (DNA): TGCAGCGTTGGAGGGACAGGGTCGGTTGAGCAGTTCTTC. Protein sequence: CSVGGTGSVEQFF.

The V call is TRBV4-3, the J call TRBJ2-7, with a tentative D call TRBD1 (6 bases). The CDR3 is made up of 13 amino acids. Germline V gene lookup returns CDR1 LGHNA and CDR2 YSLEER. V lost 4 bases, J lost 4 bases, and 11 bases lay in between. As DNA, the CDR3 is TGCGCCAGCAGCCCCTTACAGGGATACGAGCAGTACTTC. This sequence encodes CASSPLQGYEQYF.

V and J are TRBV6-2 or TRBV6-3 and TRBJ2-5; 7 nucleotides line up with TRBD2. The CDR3 has 14 amino acids. Germline CDR1 is MNHEY and CDR2 is SVGEGT. Trimming removed 0 bases from V and 2 bases from J; junction bases left unmatched: 0. The DNA of the CDR3 is TGTGCCAGCAGTTACTCGCGGGGGCAAGAGACCCAGTACTTC. Translated, it gives CASSYSRGQETQYF.